Listed below are T cell receptor beta chains from one sample, sequenced in a study of radiation and T cells in renal cell carcinoma. Only in-frame clones appear in the TCRdb table, and some are missing; sequencing was by immunoSEQ multiplex PCR. Of 120,000 or so clones in the sample, about four fifths were seen once. The source material was blood, sampled from a patient whose treatment included radiotherapy and nephrectomy. These receptors all stem from a man aged 50 to 59 with renal cell carcinoma. Each CDR3 is given with its conserved first and last residue.

J: TRBJ2-1
V: TRBV5-1
length: 16
CDR3: CASSLGTGGSYNEQFF

J: TRBJ1-2
V: TRBV4-2
length: 15
CDR3: CASSQVGDRAYGYTF

J: TRBJ1-1
V: TRBV7-2
length: 14
CDR3: CASRQTGIWTEAFF

J: TRBJ2-7
V: TRBV2
length: 13
CDR3: CASSEPFTYEQYF

J: TRBJ2-3
V: TRBV19
length: 13
CDR3: CASSMESYGSQYF

J: TRBJ1-1
V: TRBV6-6
length: 13
CDR3: CASSYRQGTEAFF

J: TRBJ1-2
V: TRBV6-5
length: 14
CDR3: CASSTALGDYGYTF

J: TRBJ2-3
V: TRBV29-1
length: 16
CDR3: CSVRGGGPFGTDTQYF

J: TRBJ1-5
V: TRBV7-9
length: 12
CDR3: CASSLGGRPLDF

J: TRBJ2-3
V: TRBV18
length: 15
CDR3: CASSPPSRSTDTQYF

J: TRBJ2-1
V: TRBV4-1
length: 14
CDR3: CASSPTRGYNEQFF

J: TRBJ2-7
V: TRBV20-1
length: 11
CDR3: CSAPTTYEQYF

J: TRBJ1-5
V: TRBV7-6
length: 14
CDR3: CASSPGTGEPPQHF

J: TRBJ2-5
V: TRBV14
length: 19
CDR3: CASSQQGWDLLGGKETQYF

J: TRBJ1-1
V: TRBV7-2
length: 16
CDR3: CASSLYSLGQGSEAFF

J: TRBJ2-1
V: TRBV5-1
length: 13
CDR3: CASSLDTHNEQFF

J: TRBJ2-7
V: TRBV10-2
length: 17
CDR3: CASSMGDSPSKTYEQYF

J: TRBJ1-6
V: TRBV30
length: 15
CDR3: CAWTIQGSVNSPLHF

J: TRBJ1-1
V: TRBV30
length: 17
CDR3: CAWSPTPGLRKGTEAFF

J: TRBJ1-2
V: TRBV18
length: 15
CDR3: CASSPGQGNNYGYTF

J: TRBJ2-7
V: TRBV5-5
length: 16
CDR3: CASSPQEWTGAYEQYF

J: TRBJ1-2
V: TRBV28
length: 15
CDR3: CASSSRGQGAYGYTF

J: TRBJ2-5
V: TRBV5-1
length: 15
CDR3: CASSLSGQFEETQYF

J: TRBJ2-1
V: TRBV5-1
length: 14
CDR3: CASSPRGGGTEQFF

J: TRBJ1-2
V: TRBV4-1
length: 15
CDR3: CASSQDFDRHYGYTF

J: TRBJ2-1
V: TRBV9
length: 15
CDR3: CASSSRGGTYNEQFF

J: TRBJ2-3
V: TRBV7-3
length: 13
CDR3: CASSLSSPDRQYF

J: TRBJ1-1
V: TRBV5-6
length: 15
CDR3: CASSLLEGPRTEAFF